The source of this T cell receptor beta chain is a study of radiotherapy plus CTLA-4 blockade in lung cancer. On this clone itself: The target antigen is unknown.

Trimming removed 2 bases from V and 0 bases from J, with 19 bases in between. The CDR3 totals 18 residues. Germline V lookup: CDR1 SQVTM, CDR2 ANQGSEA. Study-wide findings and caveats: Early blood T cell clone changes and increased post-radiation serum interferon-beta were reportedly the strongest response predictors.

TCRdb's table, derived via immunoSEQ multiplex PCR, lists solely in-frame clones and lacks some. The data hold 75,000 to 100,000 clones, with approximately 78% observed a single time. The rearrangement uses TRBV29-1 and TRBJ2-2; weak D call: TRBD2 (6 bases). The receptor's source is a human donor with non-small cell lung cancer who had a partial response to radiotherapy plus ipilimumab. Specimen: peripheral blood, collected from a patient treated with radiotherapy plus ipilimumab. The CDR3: CSVEWQATRHSNTGELFF. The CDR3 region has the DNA TGCAGCGTTGAATGGCAGGCGACTAGGCATTCGAACACCGGGGAGCTGTTTTTT.